Reported below is one T cell receptor beta chain. The antigen is not known. A read error is likely, as this CDR3 ends without the conserved phenylalanine or tryptophan. Because the CDR3's place on the DNA is in doubt, the DNA is left out and the CDR3 is given as listed by TCRdb. The template was RNA from unsorted bulk tissue. Between August and November 2014, newly diagnosed, chemotherapy-naive lung cancer patients underwent thoracic surgery in China. Three rounds of nested PCR, following a modified ARM-PCR protocol, produced the TCRbeta library. MiXCR was run by TCRdb on the multiplex PCR reads, yielding one entry per CDR3 protein. The data hold 70,000 or so distinct CDR3 sequences, with almost 60% observed a single time. Inclusive of both ends, the CDR3 amounts to 14 amino acids. Per germline, CDR1 SQVTM and CDR2 ANQGSEA. This sample was included in a study of tumor and adjacent non-tumor tissue in lung cancer. At the level of the study: Patients were aged roughly 31 to 76, about 10 men and 4 to 6 women, stage I to III.

Broader study findings: Significantly higher TCR diversity was found in tumor than normal lung. Normal lung showed higher cumulative top 100 clone frequency than tumor.

This sequence joins TRBV29-1 and TRBJ1-4; the D segment call TRBD1 is taken from the table without a DNA check. The sample taken for sequencing was lung tumor tissue. This sequence originates from a man between 45 and 60 years old with non-small cell lung cancer. CDR3 region: CSVGDGTTNEKPFI.